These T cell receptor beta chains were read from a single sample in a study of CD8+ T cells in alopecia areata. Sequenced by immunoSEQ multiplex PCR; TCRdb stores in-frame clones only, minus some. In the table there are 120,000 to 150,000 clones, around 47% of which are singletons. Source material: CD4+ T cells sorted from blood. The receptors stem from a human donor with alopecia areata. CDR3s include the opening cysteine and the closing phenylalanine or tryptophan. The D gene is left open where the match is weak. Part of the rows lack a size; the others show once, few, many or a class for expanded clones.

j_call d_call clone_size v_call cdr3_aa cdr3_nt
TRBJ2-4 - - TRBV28 CASSADHF TGTGCCAGCAGTGCGGACCACTTC
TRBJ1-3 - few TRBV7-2 CASSSIRGTGNTIYF TGTGCCAGCAGCTCTATCAGGGGAACTGGAAACACCATATATTTT
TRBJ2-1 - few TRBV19 CASSRGAYNEQFF TGTGCCAGTAGCCGGGGAGCCTACAATGAGCAGTTCTTC
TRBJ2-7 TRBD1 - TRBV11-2 CASSSFRDRTYEQYF TGTGCCAGCAGCTCGTTCCGGGACAGGACCTACGAGCAGTACTTC
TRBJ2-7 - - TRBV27 CASRRGVTYEQYF TGTGCCAGCAGGAGGGGGGTTACCTACGAGCAGTACTTC
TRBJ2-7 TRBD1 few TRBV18 CASSPGDRTSEQYF TGTGCCAGCTCACCAGGGGACAGAACCTCCGAGCAGTACTTC
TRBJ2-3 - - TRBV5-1 CASSSGEVDTQYF TGCGCCAGCAGCTCCGGGGAGGTGGATACGCAGTATTTT
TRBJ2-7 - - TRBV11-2 CASSLGYGQYF TGTGCCAGCAGCTTAGGCTACGGGCAGTACTTC
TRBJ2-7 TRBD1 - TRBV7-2 CASSLGGQAYEQYF TGTGCCAGCAGCTTGGGGGGACAGGCCTACGAGCAGTACTTC
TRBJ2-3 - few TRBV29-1 CSVGTKPTDTQYF TGCAGCGTTGGGACGAAACCCACAGATACGCAGTATTTT
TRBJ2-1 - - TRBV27 CASTPRPSSYNEQFF TGTGCCAGCACACCGCGGCCCAGCTCCTACAATGAGCAGTTCTTC
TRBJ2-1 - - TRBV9 CASSVGTREEQFF TGTGCCAGCAGCGTAGGGACGCGGGAAGAGCAGTTCTTC
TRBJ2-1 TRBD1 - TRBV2 CASVPDRAYNEQFF TGTGCCAGCGTCCCCGACAGGGCTTACAATGAGCAGTTCTTC
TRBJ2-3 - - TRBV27 CASSLTGGDTDTQYF TGTGCCAGCAGTTTAACTGGAGGCGACACAGATACGCAGTATTTT
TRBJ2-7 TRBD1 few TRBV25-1 CASSGGQGSVYEQYF TGTGCCAGCAGTGGTGGACAGGGGTCCGTCTACGAGCAGTACTTC
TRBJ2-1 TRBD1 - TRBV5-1 CASSRQGHNGEQFF TGCGCCAGCAGCCGACAGGGCCACAATGGTGAGCAGTTCTTC
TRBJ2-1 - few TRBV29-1 CSVAAGTYQGEQFF TGCAGCGTTGCTGCAGGGACGTATCAGGGTGAGCAGTTCTTC
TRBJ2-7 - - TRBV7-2 CASSLERNYEQYF TGTGCCAGCAGCTTAGAACGGAACTACGAGCAGTACTTC
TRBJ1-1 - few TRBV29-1 CSVSEVNTEAFF TGCAGCGTATCAGAGGTGAACACTGAAGCTTTCTTT
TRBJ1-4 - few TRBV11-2 CASSFIGGREKLFF TGTGCCAGCAGCTTTATCGGGGGTCGAGAAAAACTGTTTTTT
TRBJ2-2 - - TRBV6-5 CASKTPNTGELFF TGTGCCAGCAAAACACCGAACACCGGGGAGCTGTTTTTT
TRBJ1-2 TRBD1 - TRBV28 CASSSERQGDYDYTF TGTGCCAGCAGTTCGGAACGACAGGGAGACTATGACTACACCTTC
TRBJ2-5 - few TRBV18 CASSPPAQETQYF TGTGCCAGCTCACCACCGGCCCAAGAGACCCAGTACTTC
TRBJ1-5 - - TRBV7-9 CASSLGQVGQPQHF TGTGCCAGCAGCTTAGGACAGGTCGGTCAGCCCCAGCATTTT
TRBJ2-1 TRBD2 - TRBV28 CASSPSGSFYNEQFF TGTGCCAGCAGTCCTAGCGGGAGTTTCTACAATGAGCAGTTCTTC
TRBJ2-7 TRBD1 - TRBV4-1 CASSAWDRGRPDEQYF TGCGCCAGCAGCGCGTGGGACAGGGGGCGCCCGGACGAGCAGTACTTC
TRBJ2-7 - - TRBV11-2 CASSPSYEQYF TGTGCCAGCAGCCCCAGCTACGAGCAGTACTTC
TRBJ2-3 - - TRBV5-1 CASRSEASRTDTQYF TGCGCCAGCCGGTCGGAAGCGAGCCGCACAGATACGCAGTATTTT
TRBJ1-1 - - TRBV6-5 CASSYFSPNTEAFF TGTGCCAGCAGTTACTTCTCGCCGAACACTGAAGCTTTCTTT
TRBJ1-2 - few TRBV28 CASSSGSRYGYTF TGTGCCAGCAGTTCAGGTTCACGTTATGGCTACACCTTC
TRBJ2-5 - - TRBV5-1 CASSESQETQYF TGCGCCAGCTCGGAGTCACAAGAGACCCAGTACTTC
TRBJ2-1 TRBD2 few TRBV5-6 CASSVTSGRQDEQFF TGTGCCAGCAGCGTGACTAGCGGGAGACAAGATGAGCAGTTCTTC
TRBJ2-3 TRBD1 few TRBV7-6 CASSSDRGRSDTQYF TGTGCCAGCAGCTCGGACAGGGGACGATCAGATACGCAGTATTTT
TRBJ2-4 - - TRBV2 CASSEETSAKNIQYF TGTGCCAGCAGTGAAGAAACATCTGCCAAAAACATTCAGTACTTC
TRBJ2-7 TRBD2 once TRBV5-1 CASSLVPSGSYEQYF TGCGCCAGCAGCTTGGTGCCTAGCGGATCCTACGAGCAGTACTTC
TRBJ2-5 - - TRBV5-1 CASSLDPNQETQYF TGCGCCAGCAGCTTGGATCCAAACCAAGAGACCCAGTACTTC
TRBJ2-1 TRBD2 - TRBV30 CAWSVGTSGPTPSEQFF TGTGCCTGGAGTGTGGGGACTAGCGGACCTACCCCCAGTGAGCAGTTCTTC
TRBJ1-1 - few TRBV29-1 CSVHDGGLAFF TGCAGCGTTCACGACGGGGGCTTAGCTTTCTTT
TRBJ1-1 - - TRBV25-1 CASSARVGTEAFF TGTGCCAGCAGTGCGAGGGTAGGCACTGAAGCTTTCTTT
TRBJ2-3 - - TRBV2 CASVGSDTQYF TGTGCCAGCGTGGGGTCAGATACGCAGTATTTT
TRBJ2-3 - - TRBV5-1 CASSLALHADTQYF TGCGCCAGCAGCTTGGCTCTCCATGCAGATACGCAGTATTTT
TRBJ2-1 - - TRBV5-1 CASSLGAEIYNEQFF TGCGCCAGCAGCCTGGGAGCGGAGATATACAATGAGCAGTTCTTC
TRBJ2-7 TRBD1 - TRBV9 CASSSGTGGIYEQYF TGTGCCAGCAGCTCTGGGACAGGGGGGATATACGAGCAGTACTTC
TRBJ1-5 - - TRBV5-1 CASSWGTNQPQHF TGCGCCAGCAGCTGGGGTACCAATCAGCCCCAGCATTTT
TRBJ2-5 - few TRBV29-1 CSVDPRGETQYF TGCAGCGTTGACCCACGAGGGGAGACCCAGTACTTC
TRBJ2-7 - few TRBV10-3 CAISNTPGVPTNEQYF TGTGCCATCAGCAACACCCCCGGGGTTCCTACGAACGAGCAGTACTTC
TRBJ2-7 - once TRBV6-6 CASSYGGASRIYEQYF TGTGCCAGCAGTTACGGGGGGGCGTCCCGAATCTACGAGCAGTACTTC
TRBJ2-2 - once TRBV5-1 CASTGTNINGELFF TGCGCCAGCACCGGGACCAACATCAATGGGGAGCTGTTTTTT